This entry describes one T cell receptor beta chain. Time point reported: pre-treatment baseline. The data derive from a study of blood T cell dynamics during melanoma immunotherapy. The data were produced by immunoSEQ multiplex PCR, yet TCRdb's version contains in-frame clones alone and is incomplete. The data contain over 10,000 clones, roughly 83% of them singletons. The sequence was obtained from a human donor with melanoma. The material was blood, obtained from a patient treated with checkpoint blockade.

The CDR3 bases are TGCGCCAGCAGCCTGACGACAAACACTGAAGCTTTCTTT. Protein: CASSLTTNTEAFF. The chain links TRBV10-1 to TRBJ1-1; unclear D gene. V lost 6 bases to trimming and J lost 2 bases, with 10 bases between them. The length of the CDR3 is 13 residues. Germline CDR1 is WNHNN and CDR2 is SYGVQD (reference sequence).